This T cell receptor beta chain appears in the sequencing data of a study of T cell changes during pregnancy in multiple sclerosis. Sequencing was performed with immunoSEQ multiplex PCR; in TCRdb, only in-frame clones are kept and a portion is missing. The sample lists tens of thousands of clones, around nine tenths occurring once. The CDR3 extends over 12 amino acids. Germline V gene lookup returns CDR1 SGHRS and CDR2 YFSETQ. The V gene lost 2 bases and the J gene lost 4 bases, with 6 bases spanning the gap. This sample comprised CD4+ T cells from peripheral blood mononuclear cells, obtained before pregnancy. This chain joins TRBV5-1 and TRBJ2-5; D might be TRBD1 (5 bases). The TCR sequence derives from a female donor with multiple sclerosis, enrolled in a pregnancy study. The CDR3 sequence is CASSLRGETQYF. CDR3 DNA sequence: TGCGCCAGCAGCTTAAGGGGAGAGACCCAGTACTTC.